The 16 T cell receptor beta chains given below trace back to one sample, sequenced in a study of identical twins. TCRdb itself ran the 5' RACE reads through MiXCR, one entry per CDR3 protein. This table holds 240,000 or so distinct CDR3 sequences, roughly a tenth found once. Sequencing used memory T cells sorted from blood. Receptor source: a man aged 45-65 years in good health.

This clonotype was detected only a few times. The chain carries TRBV29-1 and TRBJ2-1; D gene ambiguous. This CDR3 is built from 12 residues. The V and J ends lost 0 bases and 8 bases respectively, with 8 bases between them. Germline V gene lookup returns CDR1 SQVTM and CDR2 ANQGSEA. CDR3 protein: CSVEERLDEQFF. The DNA for the CDR3 is TGCAGCGTTGAAGAGCGGTTGGATGAGCAGTTCTTC.

This clonotype was seen more than once but under ten times. V usage is TRBV27 and J usage is TRBJ2-7, with D possibly matching TRBD2 (5 bases). The V end was cut by 3 bases, the J end by 6 bases, with 21 bases between. CDR3 size: 16 residues. Germline V gene data show CDR1 as MNHEY and CDR2 as SMNVEV (reference sequence). CDR3 loop: CASSFEGSSAGGEQYF. As DNA, the CDR3 is TGTGCCAGCAGTTTCGAAGGGAGTTCGGCCGGAGGCGAGCAGTACTTC.

The chain recombines TRBV3-1 with TRBJ2-7; D may be TRBD2 (5 bases). This CDR3 region has 17 residues. V lost 1 base and J lost 7, with 23 bases in between. Germline CDR1 reads LGHDT; CDR2 reads YNNKEL (reference sequence). Written as DNA, the CDR3 is TGTGCCAGCAGCCAAGCCCTTGGACGGGTTCCACTAGGGGAGCAGTACTTC. It encodes CASSQALGRVPLGEQYF.

This clonotype appeared a few times. The chain carries TRBV20-1 and TRBJ2-1, with D unresolved. The length of the CDR3 is 13 residues. V was shortened by 6 bases and J by 4 bases, with 13 bases between the two germline ends. Per germline, CDR1 DFQATT and CDR2 SNEGSKA (reference sequence). CDR3 sequence (DNA): TGCAGTGCCTACAAAAGAACATACAATGAGCAGTTCTTC. Amino acid sequence: CSAYKRTYNEQFF.

J is TRBJ1-2 and V is TRBV7-9; D gene unclear. This CDR3 has 16 residues. Trimming pared 4 bases from V and 6 bases from J, leaving 21 bases between. Germline assignment: CDR1 SEHNR and CDR2 FQNEAQ (reference sequence). CDR3 sequence reads: CASSSILIEARHGYTF. The CDR3 DNA follows: TGTGCCAGCAGCTCCATTTTAATAGAAGCTAGACATGGCTACACCTTC.

In this sample, this clonotype turned up many times. This rearrangement joins TRBV7-7 to TRBJ2-1; TRBD1 matches 8 bases. This CDR3 is 13 amino acids long. Germline CDR1 and CDR2: SSHAT and FNYEAQ (reference sequence). The J segment lost 8 bases and the V segment lost 3 bases, leaving 3 bases of the junction unmatched. CDR3 in amino acids: CASSFDRGDEQFF. The DNA for the CDR3 is TGTGCCAGCAGCTTCGACAGGGGCGATGAGCAGTTCTTC.

In its sample, this clonotype was seen many times. The chain carries TRBV7-2 and TRBJ1-2, with TRBD1 as a possible D gene (5 bases). The V end lost 7 bases, the J end lost 4 bases, and 10 bases lay between the germline ends. This CDR3 is built from 12 residues. Per germline, CDR1 SGHTA and CDR2 FQGNSA. The CDR3 DNA reads as TGTGCCAGCACCAGGGACCTCTATGGCTACACCTTC. It yields the protein CASTRDLYGYTF.

Ten or more counts support this clonotype. This chain joins TRBV6-1 and TRBJ2-3; the match to TRBD2 covers 8 bases. The V and J ends lost 4 bases and 0 bases, in that order; junction bases with no gene match: 6. CDR1 is MNHNS and CDR2 is SASEGT in the germline V gene. The CDR3 loop spans 16 amino acids. The CDR3 here is CASSGFIAGSTDTQYF. The CDR3 DNA is TGTGCCAGCAGTGGGTTTATAGCGGGAAGCACAGATACGCAGTATTTT.

This clonotype was seen ten or more times. The V and J genes are TRBV3-1 and TRBJ1-3; TRBD1 agrees at 7 bases. This CDR3 is built from 16 residues. Germline-derived CDR1 and CDR2 are LGHDT and YNNKEL (reference sequence). V lost 4 bases, J lost 5 bases, and 11 bases stayed unmatched. The CDR3 is CASSPSAGGGRNTIYF. The CDR3, as DNA: TGTGCCAGCAGCCCCAGCGCAGGGGGTGGGAGAAACACCATATATTTT. The variable domain in full, with the rest retrieved from reference TRBV3-1 and TRBJ1-3, is DTAVSQTPKYLVTQMGNDKSIKCEQNLGHDTMYWYKQDSKKFLKIMFSYNNKELIINETVPNRFSPKSPDKAHLNLHINSLELGDSAVYFCASSPSAGGGRNTIYFGEGSWLTVV.

V is TRBV28 and J is TRBJ1-3, with D perhaps TRBD1 (6 bases). With 6 bases removed from V and 0 bases from J, the gap between germline ends came to 9 bases. This CDR3 contains 14 residues. Germline-derived CDR1 and CDR2 are MDHEN and SYDVKM. The CDR3 loop reads CASRGTSSGNTIYF. CDR3 sequence (DNA): TGTGCCAGCAGAGGGACAAGCTCTGGAAACACCATATATTTT.

Many counts were recorded for this clonotype. V gene TRBV27 combines with J gene TRBJ2-1; perhaps D is TRBD1 or TRBD2 (5 bases each). The CDR3 sequence is 17 residues long. Deletions cut 4 bases from V and 4 bases from J, with 20 bases between. The germline gives CDR1 MNHEY, CDR2 SMNVEV (reference sequence). The CDR3 loop is CASSSVTGAGGYNEQFF. The CDR3 DNA reads TGTGCCAGCAGTTCAGTAACCGGGGCTGGGGGTTACAATGAGCAGTTCTTC.

This sequence joins TRBV5-6 and TRBJ1-2; D gene uncertain. This CDR3 comprises 13 residues. In germline, CDR1 is SGHDT, CDR2 YYEEEE. Deletions cut 2 bases from V and 4 bases from J, with 9 bases between. CDR3 DNA: TGTGCCAGCAGCTTAGAAAGAACCTATGGCTACACCTTC. Translation gives CASSLERTYGYTF.

This clonotype was seen a handful of times. A read error may produce the germline difference seen at one junction end. The gene calls are TRBV27 and TRBJ2-5, with D hard to call. CDR1 and CDR2 (germline): MNHEY, SMNVEV (reference sequence). The CDR3 loop spans 13 amino acids. CDR3: CASSSSNPLGVSF. The CDR3 nucleotides are TGTGCCAGCAGTTCCTCGAACCCTCTCGGTGTGTCCTTC.

This clonotype was detected ten times or more. The genes are TRBV6-2 or TRBV6-3 and TRBJ1-1, with TRBD1 identical over 12 bases. Germline lookup yields CDR1 MNHEY and CDR2 SVGEGT. V shed 8 bases, J shed 10 bases, and the junction held 8 bases outside the gene matches. The CDR3 sequence is 13 residues long. CDR3 bases: TGTGCCAGCTGCGTCGGGGACAGGGGGCGAGCTTTCTTT. The encoded protein is CASCVGDRGRAFF.

This clonotype has a count of ten or more. J is TRBJ2-7 and V is TRBV12-3 or TRBV12-4, with a tentative D call TRBD1 (6 bases). This CDR3 is built from 16 residues. V dropped 2 bases and J dropped 4 bases, with 18 bases sitting between them. The CDR3, as DNA: TGTGCCAGCAGTTTACCCTCGACAGGAGGTGCTTACGAGCAGTACTTC. Protein sequence: CASSLPSTGGAYEQYF.

This clonotype was seen a handful of times. This chain uses TRBV5-6 with TRBJ2-4, with D unresolved. This CDR3 region has 14 residues. Trimming cost V 0 bases and J 1 base, with 5 bases left between them. Germline CDR1 is SGHDT and CDR2 is YYEEEE. CDR3 region: CASSLVAAKNIQYF. Here the CDR3 DNA reads TGTGCCAGCAGCTTGGTGGCGGCCAAAAACATTCAGTACTTC. The variable domain in full, completed from reference TRBV5-6 and TRBJ2-4, reads DAGVTQSPTHLIKTRGQQVTLRCSPKSGHDTVSWYQQALGQGPQFIFQYYEEEERQRGNFPDRFSGHQFPNYSSELNVNALLLGDSALYLCASSLVAAKNIQYFGAGTRLSVL.